One and the same sample provided the 27 T cell receptor beta chains below, sequenced in a study of CD8 T cells in Susac syndrome. Random-hexamer reverse transcription was applied to 0.5 to 1 ug RNA. TCRdb re-derived calls from the immunoSEQ multiplex PCR reads in MiXCR, one entry per CDR3 protein. The repertoire consists of more than 200,000 distinct CDR3 sequences, with about 94% occurring once and the leading ten covering 0.15% to 0.2%. Material for sequencing was CD4+ T cells from PBMCs. Receptors originate from a human donor with Susac syndrome.

The DNA of the CDR3 is TGTGCCAGCAGCTTGAGACTAGCGGGGGCAAGCAAAAACATTCAGTACTTC. Translation: CASSLRLAGASKNIQYF. This chain connects TRBV5-6 to TRBJ2-4, with 12 bases fitting TRBD2. Trimming cost V 1 base and J 3 bases; bases outside gene matches: 5. Germline CDR1 and CDR2: SGHDT and YYEEEE. The CDR3 runs 17 residues.

The rearrangement joins TRBV28 to TRBJ1-4; TRBD1 matches at 7 bases. CDR1 and CDR2 (germline): MDHEN, SYDVKM. The V and J ends lost 3 bases and 6 bases, in that order; junction bases with no gene match: 7. The CDR3 is made up of 15 amino acids. For the CDR3, the DNA is TGTGCCAGCAGTTTTTTAGGGGGCAAGGATGAAAAACTGTTTTTT. This codes for CASSFLGGKDEKLFF.

This clonotype is a singleton in its sample. V gene TRBV29-1 combines with J gene TRBJ2-1; perhaps D is TRBD1 or TRBD2 (5 bases each). The CDR3 length is 14 residues. The V gene lost 5 bases and the J gene lost 6 bases, with 17 bases spanning the gap. CDR1 SQVTM and CDR2 ANQGSEA come from the germline V gene. The DNA of the CDR3 is TGCAGCGTTTATCTGGGAGCCCAGGGCAATGAGCAGTTCTTC. Its translation: CSVYLGAQGNEQFF.

This chain joins TRBV2 and TRBJ1-1; unclear D gene. This CDR3 contains 14 residues. Germline CDR1 is SNHLY and CDR2 is FYNNEI. Trimming took 3 bases from V and 4 from J, leaving 12 bases between them. In DNA, the CDR3 is TGTGCCAGCAGTGAGGAAGGCGACGGCACTGAAGCTTTCTTT. Amino acids: CASSEEGDGTEAFF.

On this clonotype: An end of the junction differs from the germline gene, which may be a read error. The CDR3 region has the DNA TGTGCCAGCACCCGCGGTGGGGGGGCCTCCCACGAGCAGTACTTC. This encodes CASTRGGGASHEQYF. This chain uses TRBV6-6 with TRBJ2-7, with D tentatively TRBD2 (7 bases). The CDR3 has 15 amino acids. CDR1 and CDR2 from the germline V gene are MNHNY and SVGAGI (reference sequence).

The gene calls are TRBV23-1 and TRBJ2-5, with TRBD1 as a possible D gene (6 bases). TRBV23-1 qualifies as an ORF whose function is uncertain. Trimming removed 4 bases from V and 5 bases from J, with 20 bases in between. The CDR3 runs to 16 residues. The CDR3 bases are TGCGCCAGCAGTCTCCCTGGGGGCAGGGATAAGGAGACCCAGTACTTC. This translates into CASSLPGGRDKETQYF.

The chain combines TRBV28 with TRBJ2-7; a possible D gene is TRBD2 (5 bases). The germline V gene encodes CDR1 MDHEN and CDR2 SYDVKM. CDR3 length equals 13 residues. Trimming removed 5 bases from V and 2 bases from J, with 10 bases in between. This CDR3 reads CASSGPGAYEQYF. The CDR3 nucleotides are TGTGCCAGCAGTGGCCCCGGGGCCTACGAGCAGTACTTC.

The chain is built from TRBV20-1 and TRBJ1-6; tentative D call: TRBD1 (5 bases). Germline CDR1 reads DFQATT; CDR2 reads SNEGSKA (reference sequence). This CDR3 is built from 13 residues. V was trimmed by 3 bases and J by 7 bases, leaving 10 bases between them. Here the CDR3 DNA reads TGCAGTGCTAGGGGCAGGGAAAATTCACCCCTCCACTTT. Amino acids: CSARGRENSPLHF.

The CDR3 nucleotides are TGCAGCGCATTGACTAGATACAGGGGGCCGGACACCGGGGAGCTGTTTTTT. Its translation: CSALTRYRGPDTGELFF. V gene TRBV29-1 combines with J gene TRBJ2-2; 9 bases map to TRBD1. Germline V gives CDR1 SQVTM, CDR2 ANQGSEA. V lost 7 bases, J lost 3 bases, and 15 bases stayed unmatched. CDR3 length equals 17 residues.

This rearrangement joins TRBV14 to TRBJ1-2; D is unresolved. CDR1 is SGHDN and CDR2 is FVKESK in the germline V gene. The CDR3 covers 15 residues. V lost 0 bases and J lost 6, with 14 bases in between. The CDR3 nucleotides are TGTGCCAGCAGCCAAGATCATTCTGTGGGGAATGGCTACACCTTC. Translated, it gives CASSQDHSVGNGYTF.

V and J are TRBV28 and TRBJ1-2; tentatively, D is TRBD1 (5 bases). From germline, CDR1 is MDHEN and CDR2 SYDVKM. V lost 2 bases to trimming and J lost 3 bases, with 16 bases between them. CDR3 length equals 16 residues. The CDR3 loop is CASSLLSFGRDYGYTF. CDR3 DNA: TGTGCCAGCAGTTTACTCTCTTTCGGCAGGGACTATGGCTACACCTTC.

V gene TRBV9 combines with J gene TRBJ2-3; D is perhaps TRBD2 (5 bases). CDR3 length: 15 amino acids. V dropped 4 bases and J dropped 4 bases, with 16 bases sitting between them. Germline CDR1 and CDR2: SGDLS and YYNGEE. The CDR3 sequence is CASSMDALGADTQYF. The CDR3 nucleotides read TGTGCCAGCAGCATGGACGCCCTCGGGGCAGATACGCAGTATTTT.

The chain is built from TRBV14 and TRBJ2-5; D uncertain. V lost 0 bases and J 3 bases, leaving 11 bases between the germline ends. The CDR3 consists of 15 residues. In germline, CDR1 is SGHDN, CDR2 FVKESK. As DNA, the CDR3 is TGTGCCAGCAGCCAAGATGAAACCCGTAAAGAGACCCAGTACTTC. Translating gives CASSQDETRKETQYF.

This clonotype was picked up a small number of times. This rearrangement joins TRBV30 to TRBJ1-1, with a tentative D call TRBD1 (5 bases). The CDR3 runs 12 residues. Trimming took 0 bases from V and 4 from J, leaving 6 bases between them. Per germline, CDR1 GTSNPN and CDR2 SVGIG (reference sequence). The CDR3 DNA reads TGTGCCTGGAGTGTTGGGGGCACTGAAGCTTTCTTT. It codes for CAWSVGGTEAFF.

This sequence joins TRBV27 and TRBJ1-1, with TRBD1 as a possible D gene (6 bases). CDR3 length: 14 residues. The V gene's germline CDR1 is MNHEY and CDR2 SMNVEV (reference sequence). V shed 5 bases and J shed 5 bases, with 15 bases lying between them. The CDR3 here is CASSPGQWGTEAFF. As DNA, the CDR3 is TGTGCCAGCAGTCCCGGACAGTGGGGGACTGAAGCTTTCTTT.

The rearrangement joins TRBV27 to TRBJ2-2, with a weak D call TRBD1 (6 bases). The CDR3 totals 14 residues. Trimming took 7 bases from V and 4 from J, leaving 13 bases between them. Germline V gene data show CDR1 as MNHEY and CDR2 as SMNVEV (reference sequence). In DNA form, the CDR3 reads TGTGCCAGCACCCGGACAGTAACCACCGGGGAGCTGTTTTTT. Its protein is CASTRTVTTGELFF.

The CDR3 region is CSARAQGERWNQPQHF. Written as DNA, the CDR3 is TGCAGTGCTAGAGCCCAGGGGGAGAGGTGGAATCAGCCCCAGCATTTT. The rearrangement links TRBV20-1 to TRBJ1-5, with 7 positions matching TRBD1. The CDR3 has 16 amino acids. Germline V lookup: CDR1 DFQATT, CDR2 SNEGSKA (reference sequence). V was pared by 1 base and J by 4 bases, with 10 bases of the junction left unmatched.

J is TRBJ2-4 and V is TRBV6-2 or TRBV6-3; no clear D gene. V lost 5 bases and J lost 0, with 8 bases in between. CDR1 is MNHEY and CDR2 is SVGEGT in the germline V gene. The CDR3 is made up of 14 amino acids. CDR3 amino acids: CASSTPVAKNIQYF. Written as DNA, the CDR3 is TGTGCCAGCAGTACCCCAGTAGCCAAAAACATTCAGTACTTC.

This chain links TRBV6-5 with TRBJ1-4; D perhaps matches TRBD1 (5 bases). V was cut by 6 bases and J by 8 bases, with 16 bases left in between. Germline V gene lookup returns CDR1 MNHEY and CDR2 SVGAGI. The CDR3 runs to 14 residues. The CDR3 DNA is TGTGCCAGCAGCCCTGGGGCCTTGCGCGAAAAACTGTTTTTT. Translated: CASSPGALREKLFF.

The rearrangement joins TRBV7-2 to TRBJ2-1; D is uncertain. This CDR3 has 13 residues. Germline CDR1 SGHTA, CDR2 FQGNSA. Between the trimmed V and J ends, which lost 1 base and 5 bases, there was a span of 6 bases. The CDR3 loop is CASSLGVHNEQFF. The DNA for the CDR3 is TGTGCCAGCAGCTTAGGGGTCCACAATGAGCAGTTCTTC.

This sequence joins TRBV28 and TRBJ2-7, with D unclear. Trimming took off 6 bases at V and 3 bases at J, with 9 bases between the two ends. The CDR3 covers 12 residues. The germline CDR1 and CDR2 sequences are MDHEN and SYDVKM. The CDR3 region has the DNA TGTGCCAGCAGGGGTTCCCACTACGAGCAGTACTTC. This translates into CASRGSHYEQYF.

The gene calls are TRBV4-3 and TRBJ2-1; D is unclear. Germline V CDR1 and CDR2: LGHNA, YSLEER. The CDR3 covers 13 residues. Trimming pared 3 bases from V and 9 bases from J, leaving 12 bases between. CDR3 in DNA: TGCGCCAGCAGCCAGGCCTCCACGAGTGAGCAGTTCTTC. Translation gives CASSQASTSEQFF.

CDR3 sequence (DNA): TGTGCCAGCAGCTTGGGCAGGGTGGCCTACGAGCAGTACTTC. Amino acid sequence: CASSLGRVAYEQYF. J is TRBJ2-7 and V is TRBV5-5; a weak D match, TRBD1 (5 bases). This CDR3 region has 14 residues. Trimming removed 0 bases at V and 2 bases at J, with 9 bases between. The germline gives CDR1 SGHKS, CDR2 YYEKEE (reference sequence).

The gene calls are TRBV7-2 and TRBJ2-3, with D hard to call. V lost 1 base to trimming and J lost 5 bases, with 19 bases between them. Per germline, CDR1 SGHTA and CDR2 FQGNSA. The length of the CDR3 is 17 residues. This CDR3 reads CASSLGARRTSQDTQYF. Here the CDR3 DNA reads TGTGCCAGCAGCTTAGGGGCCCGGCGGACCTCGCAAGATACGCAGTATTTT.

The chain links TRBV28 to TRBJ1-2, with 11 bases aligning to TRBD1. Germline V CDR1 and CDR2: MDHEN, SYDVKM. CDR3 length equals 15 residues. V shed 3 bases and J 8 bases; nucleotides not matched to a gene: 8. The CDR3 DNA follows: TGTGCCAGCAGTTTCCCCTTCGGGACAGGGGGAGGCTACACCTTC. Translated, it gives CASSFPFGTGGGYTF.

The V call is TRBV20-1, the J call TRBJ1-1; D is undetermined. Trimming stripped 1 base from V and 0 bases from J, with 15 bases between. Germline V gene data show CDR1 as DFQATT and CDR2 as SNEGSKA (reference sequence). This CDR3 spans 16 amino acids. CDR3 sequence (DNA): TGCAGTGCTAGAGGAGTCGCGGGGTCGATGAACACTGAAGCTTTCTTT. Translation gives CSARGVAGSMNTEAFF.

The CDR3 DNA is TGCAGCGTTGAAGATCGAGGGACAGGGAATAACTATGGCTACACCTTC. Translating gives CSVEDRGTGNNYGYTF. The V call is TRBV29-1, the J call TRBJ1-2; 9 bases are a match to TRBD1. Germline V gene data show CDR1 as SQVTM and CDR2 as ANQGSEA. The CDR3 is 16 amino acids. Unmatched junction bases numbered 6, after V lost 0 bases and J lost 1 base.